This T cell receptor (beta chain) was profiled in a study of cytomegalovirus exposure and HLA in healthy donors. 60 Vbeta and 13 Jbeta primers were used in PCR. Repertoires were generated with immunoSEQ multiplex PCR, while TCRdb's copy carries only in-frame clones and drops some. Of over 80,000 clones listed, approximately 72% are singletons. This CDR3 region has 13 residues. CDR1 is SGHTS, CDR2 YDEGEE, per germline. At collection, donors were nominally healthy, but unrecorded immune exposures were probable. Comments on this clone: No antigen is known for it. A read error may produce the germline difference seen at one junction end. This sample also contains other DNA sequences that code for the same CDR3.

Study observations and caveats: Within an earlier analysis, most TCR beta V segments proved productive either about 87% or about 30% of the time. It was reported in a later analysis that an Asian-associated ancestry cluster showed fewer N-insertions than the roughly 670-donor mean.

The receptor was derived from a woman aged 40 to 50 in good health and CMV-seronegative. This sequence joins TRBV5-8 and TRBJ1-1; D perhaps matches TRBD1 (6 bases). Sequenced input: PBMCs. CDR3 protein: CASSRGQNTEAFF. CDR3 DNA sequence: TGTGCCAGCAGCCGTGGACAGAACACTGAGGCTTTCTTT. The full variable domain, rest sourced from reference TRBV5-8 and TRBJ1-1, is EAGVTQSPTHLIKTRGQQATLRCSPISGHTSVYWYQQALGLGLQFLLWYDEGEERNRGNFPPRFSGRQFPNYSSELNVNALELEDSALYLCASSRGQNTEAFFGQGTRLTVV.